This T cell receptor (beta chain) was profiled in a study of tissue T cells after allogeneic stem cell transplantation. On this clone: The germline and genes are mouse ones. With the read ending 1 residue before the CDR3 end, the germline J gene is used to fill in that end.

V gave up 5 bases and J gave up 2 bases; unmatched junction bases: 4. The germline V gene encodes CDR1 SGHSA and CDR2 FRNQAP. The CDR3 has 16 amino acids. Only in-frame clones appear in the TCRdb table, and some are missing; sequencing was by immunoSEQ multiplex PCR. The repertoire has about 48,000 clones, around 70% of them found once; the top ten carry 0.45% to 0.7%. The sample taken for sequencing was sorted cells pooled from one or two spleens. The gene calls are TRBV16 and TRBJ2-2; TRBD2 aligns across 11 bases. This clonotype originated in a pool of C57BL/6 mice in good health. CDR3 residues: CASSPGLGDNTGQLYF. Partial CDR3 DNA: TGTGCAAGCAGCCCGGGACTGGGGGATAACACCGGGCAGCTCTAC.